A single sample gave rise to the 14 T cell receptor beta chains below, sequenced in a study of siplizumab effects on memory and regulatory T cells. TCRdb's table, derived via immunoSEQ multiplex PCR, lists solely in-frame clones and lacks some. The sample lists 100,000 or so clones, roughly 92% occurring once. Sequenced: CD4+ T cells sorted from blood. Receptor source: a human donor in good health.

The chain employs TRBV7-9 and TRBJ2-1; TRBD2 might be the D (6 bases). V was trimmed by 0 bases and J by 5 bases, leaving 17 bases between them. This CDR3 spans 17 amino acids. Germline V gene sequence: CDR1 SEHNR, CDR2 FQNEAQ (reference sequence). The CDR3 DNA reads TGTGCCAGCAGCTTAGCGGGGGGTAGCGGCGGGCACAATGAGCAGTTCTTC. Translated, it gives CASSLAGGSGGHNEQFF.

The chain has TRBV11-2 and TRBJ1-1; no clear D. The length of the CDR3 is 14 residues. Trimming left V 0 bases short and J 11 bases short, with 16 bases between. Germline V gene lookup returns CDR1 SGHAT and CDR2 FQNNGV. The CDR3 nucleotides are TGTGCCAGCAGCTTAGATCCTTCTATAATAACGGCTTTCTTT. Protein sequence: CASSLDPSIITAFF.

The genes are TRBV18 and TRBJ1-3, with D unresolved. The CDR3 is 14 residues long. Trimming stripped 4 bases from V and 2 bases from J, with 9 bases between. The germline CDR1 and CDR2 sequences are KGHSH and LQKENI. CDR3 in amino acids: CASSRRTAGNTIYF. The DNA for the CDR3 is TGTGCCAGCTCACGGAGGACGGCTGGAAACACCATATATTTT.

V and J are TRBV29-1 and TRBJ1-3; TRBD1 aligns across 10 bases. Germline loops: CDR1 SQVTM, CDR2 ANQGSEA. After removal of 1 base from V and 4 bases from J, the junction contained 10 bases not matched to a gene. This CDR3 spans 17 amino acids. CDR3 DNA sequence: TGCAGCGTTGAAGTACGGGACAGGGGAGCGCCGGGAAACACCATATATTTT. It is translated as CSVEVRDRGAPGNTIYF.

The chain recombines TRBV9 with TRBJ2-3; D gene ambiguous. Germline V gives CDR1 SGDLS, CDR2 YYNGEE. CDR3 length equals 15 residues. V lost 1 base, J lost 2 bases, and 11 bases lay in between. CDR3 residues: CASSVSVLYTDTQYF. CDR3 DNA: TGTGCCAGCAGCGTATCCGTGCTTTACACAGATACGCAGTATTTT.

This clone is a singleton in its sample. The CDR3: CASSSHGTGGRNTIYF. The CDR3 DNA reads TGTGCCAGCAGTTCACACGGGACAGGGGGCAGAAACACCATATATTTT. The chain uses TRBV28 and TRBJ1-3; 12 bases agree with TRBD1. Germline V lookup: CDR1 MDHEN, CDR2 SYDVKM. The CDR3 has 16 residues. With V trimmed by 4 bases and J by 5 bases, 6 bases remained unmatched.

The CDR3 loop is CASSSQGGVNEQFF. DNA of the CDR3: TGTGCCAGCAGCTCCCAGGGAGGTGTTAATGAGCAGTTCTTC. V gene TRBV7-6 combines with J gene TRBJ2-1; TRBD2 might be the D (6 bases). The CDR3 contains 14 residues. The V end lost 4 bases, the J end lost 7 bases, and 14 bases lay between the germline ends. From germline, CDR1 is SGHVS and CDR2 FNYEAQ.

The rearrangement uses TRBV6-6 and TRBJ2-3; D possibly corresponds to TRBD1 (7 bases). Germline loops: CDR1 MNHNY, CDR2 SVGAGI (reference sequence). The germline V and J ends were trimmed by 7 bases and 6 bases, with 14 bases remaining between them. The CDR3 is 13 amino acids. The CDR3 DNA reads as TGTGCCAGCAACCCGGCAGGGGGGGATACGCAGTATTTT. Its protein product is CASNPAGGDTQYF.

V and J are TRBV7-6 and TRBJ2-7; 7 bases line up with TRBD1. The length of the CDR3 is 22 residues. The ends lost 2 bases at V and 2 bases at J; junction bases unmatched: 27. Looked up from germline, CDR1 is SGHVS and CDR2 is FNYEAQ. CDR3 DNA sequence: TGTGCCAGCAGCTTAAATTTCCCCACGCCCGGGGTACAGGGGCGATTGACCTACGAGCAGTACTTC. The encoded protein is CASSLNFPTPGVQGRLTYEQYF.

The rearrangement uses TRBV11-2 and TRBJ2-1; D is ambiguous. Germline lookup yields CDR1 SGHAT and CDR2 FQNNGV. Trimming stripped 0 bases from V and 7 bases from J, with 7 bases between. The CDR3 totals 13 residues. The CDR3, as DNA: TGTGCCAGCAGCTTAGATTTGGAGAATGAGCAGTTCTTC. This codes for CASSLDLENEQFF.

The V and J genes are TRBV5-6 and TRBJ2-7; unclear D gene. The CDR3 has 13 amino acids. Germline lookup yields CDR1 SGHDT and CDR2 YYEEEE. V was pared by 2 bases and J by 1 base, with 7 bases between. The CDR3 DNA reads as TGTGCCAGCAGCTTAGACCTTTCCTACGAGCAGTACTTC. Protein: CASSLDLSYEQYF.

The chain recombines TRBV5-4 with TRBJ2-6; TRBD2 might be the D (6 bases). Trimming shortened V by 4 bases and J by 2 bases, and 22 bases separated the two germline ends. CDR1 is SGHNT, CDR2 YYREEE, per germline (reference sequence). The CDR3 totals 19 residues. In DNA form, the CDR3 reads TGTGCCAGCAGCAGTAAAAGGTTGCGGGGAATGGCTGGGGCCAACGTCCTGACTTTC. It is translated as CASSSKRLRGMAGANVLTF. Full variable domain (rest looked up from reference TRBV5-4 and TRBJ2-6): ETGVTQSPTHLIKTRGQQVTLRCSSQSGHNTVSWYQQALGQGPQFIFQYYREEENGRGNFPPRFSGLQFPNYSSELNVNALELDDSALYLCASSSKRLRGMAGANVLTFGAGSRLTVL.

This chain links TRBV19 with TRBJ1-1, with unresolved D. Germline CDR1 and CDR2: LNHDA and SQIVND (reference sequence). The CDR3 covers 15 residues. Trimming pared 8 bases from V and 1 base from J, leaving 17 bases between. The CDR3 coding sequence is TGTGCCAGTGGAAAGCTTAGAGGCACGAACACTGAAGCTTTCTTT. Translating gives CASGKLRGTNTEAFF.

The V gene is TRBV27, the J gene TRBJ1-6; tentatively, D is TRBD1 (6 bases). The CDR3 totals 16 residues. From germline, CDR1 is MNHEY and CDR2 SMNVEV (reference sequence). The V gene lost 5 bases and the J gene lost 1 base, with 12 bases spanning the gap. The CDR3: CASSQGRWSYNSPLHF. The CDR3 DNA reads TGTGCCAGCAGTCAGGGGAGATGGTCCTATAATTCACCCCTCCACTTT.